This passage covers 23 T cell receptor beta chains from one sample sequenced in a study of blood T cell repertoires in COVID-19. Libraries were prepared by immunoSEQ multiplex PCR; TCRdb keeps only in-frame clonotypes and omits some of them. The data show nearly 110,000 clones, 84% seen once. Sequencing was performed on peripheral blood. Source of these receptors: a human donor in a cohort sampled during active COVID-19.

This clone was observed a few times. This chain connects TRBV19 to TRBJ1-5; TRBD1 agrees at 8 bases. The CDR3 has 16 residues. The germline V gene has CDR1 LNHDA and CDR2 SQIVND (reference sequence). Trimming removed 0 bases from V and 7 bases from J; junction bases left unmatched: 8. The CDR3 coding sequence is TGTGCCAGTAGTATAGACTGGACAGGGCAGGGGCAGCCCCAGCATTTT. Protein sequence: CASSIDWTGQGQPQHF.

V gene TRBV5-1 combines with J gene TRBJ2-6; perhaps TRBD1 as D (5 bases). The CDR3 length is 15 residues. Germline loops: CDR1 SGHRS, CDR2 YFSETQ. The V gene lost 7 bases and the J gene lost 6 bases, with 17 bases spanning the gap. The CDR3 DNA is TGCGCCAGCGCCTTCGACAGTCAGGTGGCCAACGTCCTGACTTTC. Translation: CASAFDSQVANVLTF.

The chain joins TRBV29-1 to TRBJ1-1, with D tentatively TRBD1 (5 bases). V dropped 4 bases and J dropped 4 bases, with 10 bases sitting between them. Germline lookup yields CDR1 SQVTM and CDR2 ANQGSEA. The CDR3 contains 12 residues. The CDR3 nucleotides read TGCAGCGTTGGAACCGGGGGCACTGAAGCTTTCTTT. The encoded protein is CSVGTGGTEAFF.

The chain employs TRBV7-9 and TRBJ2-7, with TRBD1 identical over 10 bases. Germline trimming cut 6 bases from V and 3 bases from J; bases unmatched to any gene: 8. The CDR3 is 15 residues long. Germline V gives CDR1 SEHNR, CDR2 FQNEAQ (reference sequence). CDR3 protein: CASSKVGTGVYEQYF. The CDR3 DNA reads as TGTGCCAGCAGTAAAGTAGGGACAGGGGTCTACGAGCAGTACTTC.

This clone was seen once. V is TRBV11-2 and J is TRBJ2-5, with D tentatively TRBD2 (7 bases). This CDR3 has 13 amino acids. Germline V gene lookup returns CDR1 SGHAT and CDR2 FQNNGV. V lost 6 bases, J lost 1 base, and 9 bases lay in between. The CDR3 bases are TGTGCCAGCAGGCGGGGGCCCCAAGAGACCCAGTACTTC. This gives the protein CASRRGPQETQYF.

V gene TRBV7-3 combines with J gene TRBJ2-2; 9 positions match TRBD1. In germline, CDR1 is SGHTA, CDR2 FQGTGA. The CDR3 has 15 residues. Unmatched junction bases numbered 8, after V lost 6 bases and J lost 6 bases. CDR3 in amino acids: CASSITGTGSGELFF. The CDR3 DNA follows: TGTGCCAGCAGTATAACCGGGACAGGGTCCGGGGAGCTGTTTTTT.

The chain has TRBV24-1 and TRBJ2-1; D uncertain. V was clipped by 5 bases and J by 2 bases, with 9 bases between them. Germline V gene sequence: CDR1 KGHDR, CDR2 SFDVKD. The CDR3 sequence is 14 residues long. The CDR3, as DNA: TGTGCCACCAGTGCTAAGCCGACCTACAATGAGCAGTTCTTC. Translation: CATSAKPTYNEQFF.

The rearrangement uses TRBV19 and TRBJ2-7, with 9 nucleotides matching TRBD1. The CDR3 is 15 amino acids. With V trimmed by 1 base and J by 4 bases, 5 bases remained unmatched. Germline V gene lookup returns CDR1 LNHDA and CDR2 SQIVND (reference sequence). CDR3 DNA sequence: TGTGCCAGTAGTATAGCGGACAGGGGAAGGTACGAGCAGTACTTC. Residues: CASSIADRGRYEQYF.

The chain is built from TRBV2 and TRBJ2-4; 12 nucleotides agree with TRBD2. This CDR3 has 20 residues. The ends lost 1 base at V and 1 base at J; junction bases unmatched: 11. Germline assignment: CDR1 SNHLY and CDR2 FYNNEI. CDR3 coding DNA: TGTGCCAGCAGTGAAGTAGGCCTAGCGGGAGGGCCGAGGGCCAAAAACATTCAGTACTTC. This sequence encodes CASSEVGLAGGPRAKNIQYF.

The V call is TRBV6-6, the J call TRBJ1-2; D ambiguous. CDR3 length equals 14 residues. V shed 6 bases and J shed 3 bases, with 14 bases lying between them. Looked up from germline, CDR1 is MNHNY and CDR2 is SVGAGI (reference sequence). The CDR3 protein is CASSAGSQDYGYTF. The CDR3 region has the DNA TGTGCCAGCAGCGCAGGAAGTCAGGACTATGGCTACACCTTC.

The chain couples TRBV7-2 to TRBJ2-1, with a weak D call TRBD2 (6 bases). V shed 4 bases and J shed 3 bases, with 13 bases lying between them. Germline V CDR1 and CDR2: SGHTA, FQGNSA. CDR3 length equals 15 residues. CDR3 DNA: TGTGCCAGCAGCTCGGGAGCCCCCCACTACAATGAGCAGTTCTTC. This gives the protein CASSSGAPHYNEQFF.

CDR3: CATSRFQGAYEQYV. CDR3 bases: TGTGCCACCAGCAGATTTCAGGGGGCCTACGAGCAGTACGTC. J is TRBJ2-7 and V is TRBV15, with 7 bases aligning to TRBD1. V lost 2 bases to trimming and J lost 2 bases; unmatched junction nucleotides: 3. Germline V lookup: CDR1 LNHNV, CDR2 YYDKDF (reference sequence). The CDR3 runs 14 residues.

Of note for this clone: Other DNA sequences in the sample encode the same CDR3. V usage is TRBV4-3 and J usage is TRBJ1-2; a possible D gene is TRBD1 (5 bases). Germline loops: CDR1 LGHNA, CDR2 YSLEER. V lost 1 base to trimming and J lost 8 bases, with 11 bases between them. CDR3 length: 13 residues. CDR3 DNA: TGCGCCAGCAGCCAAGGTCTTGGGGGGGGCTACACCTTC. Its translation: CASSQGLGGGYTF.

The chain uses TRBV18 and TRBJ1-1, with D unclear. The CDR3 length is 13 residues. CDR1 is KGHSH, CDR2 LQKENI, per germline. V lost 2 bases, J lost 1 base, and 5 bases lay in between. The CDR3 sequence: CASSPGGNTEAFF. The DNA of the CDR3 is TGTGCCAGCTCACCAGGCGGGAACACTGAAGCTTTCTTT. The full variable domain, rest sourced from reference TRBV18 and TRBJ1-1, is NAGVMQNPRHLVRRRGQEARLRCSPMKGHSHVYWYRQLPEEGLKFMVYLQKENIIDESGMPKERFSAEFPKEGPSILRIQQVVRGDSAAYFCASSPGGNTEAFFGQGTRLTVV.

The V gene is TRBV6-4, the J gene TRBJ2-2, with TRBD1 identical over 7 bases. The CDR3 consists of 16 residues. V gave up 2 bases and J gave up 0 bases; unmatched junction bases: 3. In germline, CDR1 is MRHNA, CDR2 SNTAGT. In DNA form, the CDR3 reads TGTGCCAGCAGTGACCAGGGACAGACGAACACCGGGGAGCTGTTTTTT. It encodes CASSDQGQTNTGELFF.

This clone has just a few counts. The chain recombines TRBV4-2 with TRBJ1-1; 7 bases line up with TRBD1. The CDR3 runs 17 residues. V shed 0 bases, J shed 1 base, and the junction held 8 bases outside the gene matches. The V gene's germline CDR1 is LGHNA and CDR2 YNFKEQ. This CDR3 is CASSQEDTGVANTEAFF. CDR3 nucleotide sequence: TGTGCCAGCAGCCAAGAGGATACAGGGGTGGCGAACACTGAAGCTTTCTTT.

V is TRBV7-2 and J is TRBJ2-7, with TRBD1 as a possible D gene (6 bases). V was trimmed by 4 bases and J by 2 bases, leaving 12 bases between them. This CDR3 spans 14 amino acids. Germline-derived CDR1 and CDR2 are SGHTA and FQGNSA. CDR3 nucleotides: TGTGCCAGCAGCTACGACAGGAACACCTACGAGCAGTACTTC. Its translation: CASSYDRNTYEQYF.

The chain uses TRBV14 and TRBJ2-4; D is possibly TRBD1 (6 bases). This CDR3 contains 13 residues. The V gene lost 1 base and the J gene lost 6 bases, with 7 bases spanning the gap. Germline values: CDR1 SGHDN, CDR2 FVKESK. The CDR3 coding sequence is TGTGCCAGCAGCCAAGGAGGGGGAAACATTCAGTACTTC. This encodes CASSQGGGNIQYF.

This clone was seen only once. The J gene is TRBJ2-3, the V gene TRBV13, with 9 bases matching TRBD2. The junction had 7 bases not matched to a gene; V was cut back by 0 bases and J by 0 bases. This CDR3 is built from 18 residues. Germline lookup yields CDR1 PRHDT and CDR2 FYEKMQ (reference sequence). This CDR3 is CASSLGLAGQPSTDTQYF. The CDR3 DNA reads TGTGCCAGCAGCTTAGGGCTAGCGGGACAGCCGAGCACAGATACGCAGTATTTT.

The chain is built from TRBV27 and TRBJ2-7; D might be TRBD1 (6 bases). The CDR3 runs 18 residues. Germline values: CDR1 MNHEY, CDR2 SMNVEV (reference sequence). The V end lost 8 bases, the J end lost 5 bases, and 31 bases lay between the germline ends. The CDR3 spells CASCFPSDWTALGNEQYV. The CDR3 DNA sequence: TGTGCCAGCTGCTTTCCCTCCGATTGGACAGCCCTCGGCAACGAGCAGTACGTC.

The CDR3 nucleotides read TGTGCCAGCAGCCACGGGGGACAGGGCTTTGAAGCTTTCTTT. Encoded protein: CASSHGGQGFEAFF. The gene calls are TRBV6-2 or TRBV6-3 and TRBJ1-1, with TRBD1 matching 9 bases. V trimming: 6 bases; J trimming: 7 bases; junction bases outside the gene matches: 9. Per germline, CDR1 MNHEY and CDR2 SVGEGT. The CDR3 is made up of 14 amino acids.

The chain couples TRBV7-9 to TRBJ1-6, with 9 bases matching TRBD1. Germline CDR1 and CDR2: SEHNR and FQNEAQ (reference sequence). V gave up 5 bases and J gave up 5 bases; unmatched junction bases: 4. CDR3 length equals 15 residues. DNA for the CDR3: TGTGCCAGCAGCCAAGGACAGGGGAATAATTCACCCCTCCACTTT. Encoded protein: CASSQGQGNNSPLHF.

J is TRBJ1-3 and V is TRBV14; no reliable D call. V was trimmed by 0 bases and J by 0 bases, leaving 6 bases between them. Germline V lookup: CDR1 SGHDN, CDR2 FVKESK. This CDR3 is 15 amino acids long. Here the CDR3 reads CASSQDLSSGNTIYF. CDR3 bases: TGTGCCAGCAGCCAAGATCTGAGCTCTGGAAACACCATATATTTT.